The 8 T cell receptor beta chains in this list originate from one sample, sequenced in a study of shared clonotypes between healthy human individuals. Sequenced by immunoSEQ multiplex PCR; TCRdb stores in-frame clones only, minus some. This sample has approximately 2.5 million clones, with around 90% found just once. Specimen: naive CD4+ T cells sorted from blood. The subset is: CD45RA+ positively selected. The receptors originated from a man aged 18-30 years in good health.

V is TRBV5-1 and J is TRBJ2-7; the D gene could be TRBD1 or TRBD2 (5 bases each). This CDR3 is 14 amino acids long. The V end was cut by 0 bases, the J end by 5 bases, with 12 bases between. Germline CDR1 is SGHRS and CDR2 is YFSETQ. CDR3 loop: CASSLGGVGDEQYF. CDR3 in DNA: TGCGCCAGCAGCTTGGGAGGGGTCGGTGACGAGCAGTACTTC.

A single count supports this clone. The gene calls are TRBV7-9 and TRBJ2-1; possibly TRBD2 for D (5 bases). In germline, CDR1 is SEHNR, CDR2 FQNEAQ (reference sequence). This CDR3 has 14 residues. The V end lost 7 bases, the J end lost 4 bases, and 14 bases lay between the germline ends. CDR3 protein: CASKPASLYNEQFF. In DNA form, the CDR3 reads TGTGCCAGCAAACCGGCTAGCCTTTACAATGAGCAGTTCTTC.

The chain uses TRBV4-2 and TRBJ1-3; D is undetermined. The CDR3 loop spans 13 amino acids. V shed 1 base and J shed 2 bases, with 3 bases lying between them. Germline loops: CDR1 LGHNA, CDR2 YNFKEQ. The chain's CDR3 is CASSQGPGNTIYF. The CDR3 nucleotides read TGTGCCAGCAGCCAAGGGCCTGGAAACACCATATATTTT.

Note on this clone: Other nucleotide sequences in the sample specify the same CDR3. The gene calls are TRBV5-4 and TRBJ1-2; D gene unclear. CDR3 length equals 11 residues. Trimming took off 0 bases at V and 8 bases at J, with 5 bases between the two ends. Germline CDR1 is SGHNT and CDR2 is YYREEE (reference sequence). CDR3 loop: CASSLGGGYTF. The CDR3 DNA reads TGTGCCAGCAGCTTGGGCGGGGGCTACACCTTC.

As regards this clone: At the DNA level, this CDR3 is encoded by other sequences in the same sample as well. The chain carries TRBV6-5 and TRBJ2-3; tentative D call: TRBD1 (6 bases). Trimming took 6 bases from V and 1 from J, leaving 8 bases between them. The CDR3 totals 13 residues. Germline V lookup: CDR1 MNHEY, CDR2 SVGAGI. In DNA, the CDR3 is TGTGCCAGCAGCCGACAGGGCACAGATACGCAGTATTTT. Protein product: CASSRQGTDTQYF.

The chain is built from TRBV9 and TRBJ2-1; D unclear. Trimming cost V 0 bases and J 0 bases, with 10 bases left between them. The CDR3 has 16 amino acids. Looked up from germline, CDR1 is SGDLS and CDR2 is YYNGEE. CDR3: CASSVATQSSYNEQFF. The CDR3 DNA follows: TGTGCCAGCAGCGTAGCTACACAAAGCTCCTACAATGAGCAGTTCTTC.

About this clone itself: Other DNA sequences within the sample encode an identical CDR3. V is TRBV18 and J is TRBJ1-5; no clear D. Germline V gene sequence: CDR1 KGHSH, CDR2 LQKENI. The CDR3 loop spans 13 amino acids. Trimming removed 2 bases at V and 1 base at J, with 3 bases between. The CDR3 nucleotides read TGTGCCAGCTCACCAGACAGCAATCAGCCCCAGCATTTT. It specifies CASSPDSNQPQHF.

The chain joins TRBV6-6 to TRBJ1-1; 11 nucleotides agree with TRBD1. With 6 bases clipped from V and 4 bases from J, the junction kept 10 bases outside the gene matches. Germline V gene sequence: CDR1 MNHNY, CDR2 SVGAGI (reference sequence). CDR3 size: 16 residues. The CDR3 protein is CASRPTRDRGTTEAFF. In nucleotides, the CDR3 is TGTGCCAGCAGACCGACCCGGGACAGGGGGACCACTGAAGCTTTCTTT.